The clone carrying this T cell receptor (beta chain) was detected only a few times. This record comes from a study of response to subunit inactivated influenza vaccine. TCRdb reprocessed the RT-PCR reads via MiXCR and lists one record per CDR3 protein. The sample records a few hundred thousand distinct CDR3 sequences, 10% to 11% being singletons. The sequence was collected from a man over 45 who received an inactivated influenza vaccine. The source material was PBMCs from blood, sampled roughly 45 days after vaccination.

As DNA, the CDR3 is TGTGCCAGCAGCCTTTATCGCGGGAGGGCCGAAGGAATGGAGACCCAGTACTTC. It specifies CASSLYRGRAEGMETQYF. V and J are TRBV3-1 and TRBJ2-5; 9 bases are a match to TRBD2. The germline CDR1 and CDR2 sequences are LGHDT and YNNKEL (reference sequence). This CDR3 has 18 residues. The ends lost 4 bases at V and 5 bases at J; junction bases unmatched: 17.